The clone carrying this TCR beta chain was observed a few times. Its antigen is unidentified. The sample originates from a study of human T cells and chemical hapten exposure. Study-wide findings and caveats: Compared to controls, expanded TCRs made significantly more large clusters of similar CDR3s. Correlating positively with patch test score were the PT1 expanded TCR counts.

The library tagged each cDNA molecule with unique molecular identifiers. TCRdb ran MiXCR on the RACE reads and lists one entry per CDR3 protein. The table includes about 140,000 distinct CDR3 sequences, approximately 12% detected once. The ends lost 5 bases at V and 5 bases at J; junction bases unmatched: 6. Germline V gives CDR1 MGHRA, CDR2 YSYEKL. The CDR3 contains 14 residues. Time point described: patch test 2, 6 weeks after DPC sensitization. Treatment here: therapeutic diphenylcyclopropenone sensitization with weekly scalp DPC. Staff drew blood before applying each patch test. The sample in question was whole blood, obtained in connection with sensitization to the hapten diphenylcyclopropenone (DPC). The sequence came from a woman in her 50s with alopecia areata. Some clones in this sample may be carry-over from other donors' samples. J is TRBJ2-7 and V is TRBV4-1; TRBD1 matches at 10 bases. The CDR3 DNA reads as TGCGCCAGCAGCGGCCGGGACAGGGGCGACGAGCAGTACTTC. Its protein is CASSGRDRGDEQYF.